This TCR beta chain was identified during a study of cytotoxic CD8 clonotypes in ibrutinib-treated CLL. Assay used: immunoSEQ multiplex PCR; TCRdb lists only in-frame clones, some missing. This sample has some 150,000 clones; around three quarters occur once, and the top ten carry roughly 12%. The CDR3 sequence is 15 residues long. V lost 3 bases to trimming and J lost 0 bases, with 12 bases between them. Germline CDR1 LNHDA, CDR2 SQIVND (reference sequence). About 2.2 micrograms of genomic DNA came from cryopreserved PBMCs for TCR beta libraries. Here the sequenced sample was PBMCs, taken after 12 months of ibrutinib treatment. The chain carries TRBV19 and TRBJ2-7, with a tentative D call TRBD1 (6 bases). The TCR comes from a human donor with chronic lymphocytic leukemia. The CDR3 sequence: CASSMHRDISYEQYF. The CDR3 nucleotides read TGTGCCAGTAGTATGCATCGGGACATCTCCTACGAGCAGTACTTC.